Shown below are 14 T cell receptor beta chains from a single sample sequenced in a study of T cell responses to AZD1222 COVID-19 vaccine. The repertoire was sequenced with immunoSEQ multiplex PCR; TCRdb's copy has only in-frame clones and lacks some. The sample carries under 200,000 clones, about 91% recorded once. The specimen comprised peripheral blood, sampled on day 0 of AZD1222 vaccination. The origin of the receptors is an adult in good health.

The chain is built from TRBV3-1 (or the pseudogene TRBV3-2) and TRBJ1-3; TRBD1 matches 7 bases. Germline CDR1 LGHDT, CDR2 YNNKEL (reference sequence). CDR3 length: 17 amino acids. V trimming: 2 bases; J trimming: 0 bases; junction bases outside the gene matches: 7. The DNA for the CDR3 is TGTGCCAGCAGCCAATCCGGGACAGTACTCTCTGGAAACACCATATATTTT. Amino acids: CASSQSGTVLSGNTIYF.

The gene calls are TRBV28 and TRBJ1-1, with D unclear. CDR1 is MDHEN and CDR2 is SYDVKM in the germline V gene. This CDR3 region has 12 residues. Trimming pared 7 bases from V and 1 base from J, leaving 7 bases between. CDR3 nucleotides: TGTGCCAGCATAGCAGCGAACACTGAAGCTTTCTTT. This translates into CASIAANTEAFF.

This clone came up once. The chain carries TRBV3-1 (or the pseudogene TRBV3-2) and TRBJ2-3; 13 positions agree with TRBD2. From germline, CDR1 is LGHDT and CDR2 YNNKEL (reference sequence). V lost 7 bases to trimming and J lost 0 bases; unmatched junction nucleotides: 7. The CDR3 is 17 amino acids. In nucleotides, the CDR3 is TGTGCCAGCACTACTAGCGGGGGGGCCTTTAGCACAGATACGCAGTATTTT. Its translation is CASTTSGGAFSTDTQYF.

This chain links TRBV28 with TRBJ1-1; TRBD1 matches 9 bases. The CDR3 has 15 residues. Unmatched junction bases numbered 9, after V lost 5 bases and J lost 5 bases. Per germline, CDR1 MDHEN and CDR2 SYDVKM. CDR3 in amino acids: CASSMGTGRGTEAFF. The CDR3 DNA reads TGTGCCAGCAGTATGGGGACAGGGCGGGGAACTGAAGCTTTCTTT.

The chain links TRBV5-5 to TRBJ2-1; 7 nucleotides agree with TRBD2. The V and J ends lost 7 bases and 5 bases, in that order; junction bases with no gene match: 18. Germline V gene sequence: CDR1 SGHKS, CDR2 YYEKEE (reference sequence). The CDR3 is 17 amino acids. CDR3 amino acids: CASGGGTLRNPHNEQFF. CDR3 nucleotides: TGTGCCAGCGGGGGAGGGACCTTGAGGAATCCCCACAATGAGCAGTTCTTC.

The CDR3 loop is CATSRDLGTGSGNTIYF. The CDR3 DNA sequence: TGTGCCACCAGCAGAGATCTGGGGACAGGCTCTGGAAACACCATATATTTT. The rearrangement uses TRBV15 and TRBJ1-3, with TRBD1 matching 8 bases. The junction had 4 bases not matched to a gene; V was cut back by 0 bases and J by 0 bases. The CDR3 totals 17 residues. Per the germline V gene, CDR1 is LNHNV and CDR2 is YYDKDF (reference sequence).

The chain employs TRBV25-1 and TRBJ1-6; D is unclear. The CDR3 has 15 residues. V lost 9 bases to trimming and J lost 5 bases, with 17 bases between them. Germline V gene sequence: CDR1 MGHDK, CDR2 SYGVNS. The CDR3 loop reads CASSQGVANNSPLHF. Here the CDR3 DNA reads TGTGCCAGTAGCCAAGGCGTCGCCAATAATTCACCCCTCCACTTT.

V gene TRBV28 combines with J gene TRBJ1-2; D not certain. The germline V gene has CDR1 MDHEN and CDR2 SYDVKM. The CDR3 sequence is 15 residues long. Trimming took off 5 bases at V and 7 bases at J, with 20 bases between the two ends. The CDR3 DNA sequence: TGTGCCAGCAGTCTAGTATTCGGGCAAGTGAGTGGCTACACCTTC. It translates to CASSLVFGQVSGYTF.

The chain is built from TRBV5-4 and TRBJ1-1, with D tentatively TRBD1 (6 bases). The V end lost 3 bases, the J end lost 2 bases, and 17 bases lay between the germline ends. Germline V gives CDR1 SGHNT, CDR2 YYREEE (reference sequence). The CDR3 loop spans 16 amino acids. The CDR3: CASSSRTVFRNTEAFF. CDR3 sequence (DNA): TGTGCCAGCAGCTCGCGGACAGTCTTCCGAAACACTGAAGCTTTCTTT. Full variable domain (missing parts from reference TRBV5-4 and TRBJ1-1): ETGVTQSPTHLIKTRGQQVTLRCSSQSGHNTVSWYQQALGQGPQFIFQYYREEENGRGNFPPRFSGLQFPNYSSELNVNALELDDSALYLCASSSRTVFRNTEAFFGQGTRLTVV.

The chain employs TRBV6-5 and TRBJ1-6, with D unclear. CDR1 is MNHEY, CDR2 SVGAGI, per germline. The CDR3 sequence is 13 residues long. Trimming removed 7 bases at V and 8 bases at J, with 12 bases between. The DNA of the CDR3 is TGTGCCAGCATCGGGCCTCTAGATTCACCCCTCCACTTT. Encoded protein: CASIGPLDSPLHF.

V is TRBV2 and J is TRBJ1-2, with TRBD1 as a possible D gene (5 bases). The CDR3 is 15 amino acids. V was pared by 4 bases and J by 12 bases, with 24 bases between. Germline V gene data show CDR1 as SNHLY and CDR2 as FYNNEI. For the CDR3, the DNA is TGTGCCAGCAGTGCCGGGGAGGACACGTTTGGGGTAAACACCTTC. As protein: CASSAGEDTFGVNTF.

This chain links TRBV7-2 with TRBJ2-1; the D is unclear. The germline V and J ends were trimmed by 0 bases and 4 bases, with 10 bases remaining between them. The CDR3 consists of 15 residues. The germline gives CDR1 SGHTA, CDR2 FQGNSA. CDR3 coding DNA: TGTGCCAGCAGCTTAGCCGAACTACTTTACAATGAGCAGTTCTTC. It is translated as CASSLAELLYNEQFF.

This chain connects TRBV29-1 to TRBJ2-7; D is unclear. CDR3 length equals 14 residues. V lost 5 bases and J lost 0, with 14 bases in between. The germline CDR1 and CDR2 sequences are SQVTM and ANQGSEA. The CDR3 region is CSVLLQTSSYEQYF. In nucleotides, the CDR3 is TGCAGCGTTCTATTACAGACGAGCTCCTACGAGCAGTACTTC.

This chain links TRBV19 with TRBJ1-5; 7 bases match TRBD1. Germline assignment: CDR1 LNHDA and CDR2 SQIVND (reference sequence). The CDR3 loop spans 15 amino acids. The ends lost 5 bases at V and 5 bases at J; junction bases unmatched: 9. CDR3 bases: TGTGCCAGTAGTGTATACAGGGGCGGGGATCAGCCCCAGCATTTT. Translating gives CASSVYRGGDQPQHF.